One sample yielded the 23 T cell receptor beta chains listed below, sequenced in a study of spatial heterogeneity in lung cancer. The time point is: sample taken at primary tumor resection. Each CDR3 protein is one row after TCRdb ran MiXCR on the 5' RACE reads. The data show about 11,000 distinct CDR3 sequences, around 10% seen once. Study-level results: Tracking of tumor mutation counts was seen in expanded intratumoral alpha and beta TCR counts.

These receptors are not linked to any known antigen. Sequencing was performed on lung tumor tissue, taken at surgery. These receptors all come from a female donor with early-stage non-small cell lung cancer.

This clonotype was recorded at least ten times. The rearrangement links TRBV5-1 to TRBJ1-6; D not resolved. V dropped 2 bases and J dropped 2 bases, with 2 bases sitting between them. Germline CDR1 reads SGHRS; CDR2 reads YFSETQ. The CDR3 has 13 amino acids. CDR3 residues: CASSFAYNSPLHF. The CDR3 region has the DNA TGCGCCAGCAGCTTTGCCTATAATTCACCCCTCCACTTT.

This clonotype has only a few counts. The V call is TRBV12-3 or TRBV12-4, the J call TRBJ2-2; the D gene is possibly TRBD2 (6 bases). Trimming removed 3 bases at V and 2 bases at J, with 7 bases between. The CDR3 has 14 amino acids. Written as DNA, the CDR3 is TGTGCCAGCAGTTTCGGACTAAACACCGGGGAGCTGTTTTTT. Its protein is CASSFGLNTGELFF.

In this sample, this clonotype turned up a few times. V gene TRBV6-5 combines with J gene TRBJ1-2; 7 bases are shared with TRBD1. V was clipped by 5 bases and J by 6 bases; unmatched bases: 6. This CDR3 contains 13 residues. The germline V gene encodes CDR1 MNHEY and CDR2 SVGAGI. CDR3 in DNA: TGTGCCAGCAGTCCAGGGGGTTACGATGGCTACACCTTC. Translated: CASSPGGYDGYTF.

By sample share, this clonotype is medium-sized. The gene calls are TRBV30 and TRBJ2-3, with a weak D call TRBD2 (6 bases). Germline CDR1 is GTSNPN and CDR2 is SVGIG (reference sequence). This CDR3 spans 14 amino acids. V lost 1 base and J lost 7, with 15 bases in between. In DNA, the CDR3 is TGTGCCTGGAGTGGGTCTAGCGAACGGCATACGCAGTATTTT. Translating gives CAWSGSSERHTQYF.

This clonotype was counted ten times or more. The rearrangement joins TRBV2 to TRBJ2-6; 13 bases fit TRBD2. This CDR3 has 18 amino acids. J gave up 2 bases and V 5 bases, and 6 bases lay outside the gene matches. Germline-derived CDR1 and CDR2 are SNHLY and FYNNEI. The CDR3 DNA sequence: TGTGCCAGCAGTCGACTCGGACTAGCGGGAGCTGGGGCCAACGTCCTGACTTTC. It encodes CASSRLGLAGAGANVLTF.

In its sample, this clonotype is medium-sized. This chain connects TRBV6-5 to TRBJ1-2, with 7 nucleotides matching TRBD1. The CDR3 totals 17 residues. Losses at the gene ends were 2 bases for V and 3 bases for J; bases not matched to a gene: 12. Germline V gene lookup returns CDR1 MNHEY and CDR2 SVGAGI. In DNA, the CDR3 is TGTGCCAGCAGTTACCTTGTGTCAGGGGGAGGCGACTATGGCTACACCTTC. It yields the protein CASSYLVSGGGDYGYTF.

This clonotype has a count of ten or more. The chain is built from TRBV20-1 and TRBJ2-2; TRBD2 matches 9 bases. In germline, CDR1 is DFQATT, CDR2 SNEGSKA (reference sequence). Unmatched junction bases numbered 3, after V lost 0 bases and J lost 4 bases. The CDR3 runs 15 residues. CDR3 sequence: CSARDLAGRTGELFF. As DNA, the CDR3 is TGCAGTGCTAGAGATCTAGCGGGACGCACCGGGGAGCTGTTTTTT.

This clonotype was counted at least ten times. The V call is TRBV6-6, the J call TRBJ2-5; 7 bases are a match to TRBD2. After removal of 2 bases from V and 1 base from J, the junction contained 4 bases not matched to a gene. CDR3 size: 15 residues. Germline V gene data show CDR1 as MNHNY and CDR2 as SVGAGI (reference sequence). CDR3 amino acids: CASSYKGLGQETQYF. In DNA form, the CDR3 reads TGTGCCAGCAGTTACAAAGGACTAGGCCAAGAGACCCAGTACTTC.

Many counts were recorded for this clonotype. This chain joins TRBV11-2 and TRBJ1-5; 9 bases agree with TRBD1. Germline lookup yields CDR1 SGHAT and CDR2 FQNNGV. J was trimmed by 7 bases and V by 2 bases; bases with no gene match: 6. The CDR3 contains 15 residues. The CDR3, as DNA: TGTGCCAGCAGCTTACAGGGACAGGGAAACCAGCCCCAGCATTTT. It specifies CASSLQGQGNQPQHF.

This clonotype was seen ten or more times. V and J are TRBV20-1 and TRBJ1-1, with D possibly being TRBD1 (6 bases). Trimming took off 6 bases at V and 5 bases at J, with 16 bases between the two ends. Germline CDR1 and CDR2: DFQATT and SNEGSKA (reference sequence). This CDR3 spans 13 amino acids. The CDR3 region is CSAETGKWTEAFF. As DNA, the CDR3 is TGCAGTGCAGAAACAGGGAAGTGGACTGAAGCTTTCTTT.

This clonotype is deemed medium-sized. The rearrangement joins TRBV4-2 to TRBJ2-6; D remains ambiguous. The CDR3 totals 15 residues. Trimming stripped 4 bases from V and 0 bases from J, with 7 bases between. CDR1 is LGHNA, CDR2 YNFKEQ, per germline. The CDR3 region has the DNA TGTGCCAGCAGCCGACCGGACTCTGGGGCCAACGTCCTGACTTTC. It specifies CASSRPDSGANVLTF.

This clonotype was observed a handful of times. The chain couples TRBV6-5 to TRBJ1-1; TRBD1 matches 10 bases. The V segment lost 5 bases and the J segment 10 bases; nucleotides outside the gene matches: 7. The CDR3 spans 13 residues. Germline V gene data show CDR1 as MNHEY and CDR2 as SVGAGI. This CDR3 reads CASSPPGQGGAFF. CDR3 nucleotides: TGTGCCAGCAGTCCTCCCGGACAGGGGGGAGCTTTCTTT.

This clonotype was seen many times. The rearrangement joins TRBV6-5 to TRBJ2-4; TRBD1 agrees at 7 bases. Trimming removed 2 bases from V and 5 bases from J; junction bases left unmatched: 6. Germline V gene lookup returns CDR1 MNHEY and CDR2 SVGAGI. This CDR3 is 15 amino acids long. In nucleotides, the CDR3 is TGTGCCAGCAGTTACCGTAGGACAGGCCAAAACATTCAGTACTTC. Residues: CASSYRRTGQNIQYF.

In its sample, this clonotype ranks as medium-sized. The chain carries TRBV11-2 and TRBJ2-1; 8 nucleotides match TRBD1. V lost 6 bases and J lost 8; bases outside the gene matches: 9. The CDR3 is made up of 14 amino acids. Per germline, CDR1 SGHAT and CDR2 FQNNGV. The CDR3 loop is CASSPGQGRHEQFF. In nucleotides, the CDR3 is TGTGCCAGCAGTCCTGGACAGGGAAGGCATGAGCAGTTCTTC.

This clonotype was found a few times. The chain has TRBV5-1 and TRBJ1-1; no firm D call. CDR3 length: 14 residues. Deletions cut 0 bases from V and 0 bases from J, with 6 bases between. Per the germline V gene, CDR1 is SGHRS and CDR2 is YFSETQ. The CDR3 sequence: CASSLGYMNTEAFF. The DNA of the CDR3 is TGCGCCAGCAGCTTGGGATACATGAACACTGAAGCTTTCTTT.

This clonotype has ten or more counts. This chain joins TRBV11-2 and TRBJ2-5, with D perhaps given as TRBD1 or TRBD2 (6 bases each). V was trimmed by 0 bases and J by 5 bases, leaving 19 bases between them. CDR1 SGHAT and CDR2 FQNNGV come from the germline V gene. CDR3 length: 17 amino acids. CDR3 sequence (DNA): TGTGCCAGCAGCTTAGATTTTCGAGGGGGGAGCTGGGAGACCCAGTACTTC. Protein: CASSLDFRGGSWETQYF. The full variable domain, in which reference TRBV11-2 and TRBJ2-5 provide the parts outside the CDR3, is EAGVAQSPRYKIIEKRQSVAFWCNPISGHATLYWYQQILGQGPKLLIQFQNNGVVDDSQLPKDRFSAERLKGVDSTLKIQPAKLEDSAVYLCASSLDFRGGSWETQYFGPGTRLLVL.

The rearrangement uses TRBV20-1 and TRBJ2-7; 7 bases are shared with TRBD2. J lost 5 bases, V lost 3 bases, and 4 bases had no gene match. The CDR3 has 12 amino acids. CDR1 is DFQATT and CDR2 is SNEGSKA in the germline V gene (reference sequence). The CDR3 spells CSASGRTHEQYF. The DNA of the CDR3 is TGCAGTGCTAGCGGGAGGACCCACGAGCAGTACTTC.

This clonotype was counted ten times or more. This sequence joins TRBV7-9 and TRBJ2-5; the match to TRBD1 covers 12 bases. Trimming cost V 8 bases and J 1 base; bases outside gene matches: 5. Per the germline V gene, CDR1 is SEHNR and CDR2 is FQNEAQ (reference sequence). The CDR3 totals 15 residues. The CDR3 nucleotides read TGTGCCAGCGGCCGGGACAGGGGGCCCCAAGAGACCCAGTACTTC. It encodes CASGRDRGPQETQYF.

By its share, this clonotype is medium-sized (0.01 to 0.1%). This CDR3 reads CASSQDPRAAGSEQYF. In DNA, the CDR3 is TGCGCCAGCAGCCAAGATCCCAGGGCAGCCGGTAGCGAGCAGTACTTC. This chain uses TRBV4-3 with TRBJ2-7; tentatively, D is TRBD1 (5 bases). This CDR3 spans 16 amino acids. CDR1 is LGHNA and CDR2 is YSLEER in the germline V gene. Trimming cost V 0 bases and J 6 bases, with 18 bases left between them.

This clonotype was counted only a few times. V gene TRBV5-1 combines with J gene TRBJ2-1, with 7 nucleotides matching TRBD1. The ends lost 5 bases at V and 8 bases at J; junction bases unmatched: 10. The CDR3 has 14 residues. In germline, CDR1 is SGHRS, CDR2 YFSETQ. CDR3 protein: CASSLMTGSDEQFF. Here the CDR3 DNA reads TGCGCCAGCAGTCTTATGACAGGGTCGGATGAGCAGTTCTTC.

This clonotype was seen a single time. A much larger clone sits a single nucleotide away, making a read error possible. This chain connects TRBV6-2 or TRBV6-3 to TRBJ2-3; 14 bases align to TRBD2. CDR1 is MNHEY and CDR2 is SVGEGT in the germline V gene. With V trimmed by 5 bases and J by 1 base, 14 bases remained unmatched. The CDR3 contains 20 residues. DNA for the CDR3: TGTGCCAGCAGTGAATCGACTAGCGGGAGGGTCGACTGGGGCACAGATACGCAGTATTTT. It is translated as CASSESTSGRVDWGTDTQYF.

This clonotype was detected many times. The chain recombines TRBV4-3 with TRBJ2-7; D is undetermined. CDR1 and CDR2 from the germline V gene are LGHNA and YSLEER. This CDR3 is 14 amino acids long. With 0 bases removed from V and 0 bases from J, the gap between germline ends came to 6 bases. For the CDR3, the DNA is TGCGCCAGCAGCCAAGACACGAGCTCCTACGAGCAGTACTTC. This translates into CASSQDTSSYEQYF.

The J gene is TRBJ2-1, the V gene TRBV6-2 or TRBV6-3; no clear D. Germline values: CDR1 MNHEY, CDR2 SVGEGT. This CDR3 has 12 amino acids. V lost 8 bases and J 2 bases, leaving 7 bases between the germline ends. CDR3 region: CASSVAYNEQFF. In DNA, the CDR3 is TGTGCCAGCTCCGTGGCCTACAATGAGCAGTTCTTC.